The table lists the clone carrying this TCR beta chain with a count of one. The sample comes from a study of shared clonotypes between healthy human individuals. Data came from immunoSEQ multiplex PCR; TCRdb stores just in-frame clones and leaves some out. Of 330,000 or so clones listed, around 74% are singletons. Material: memory CD4+ T cells sorted from blood. Indicated subset: CD45RA-negative fraction. The sequence derives from a man aged 25-45 years in good health.

The CDR3 sequence: CASSGEIEQFF. CDR3 coding DNA: TGCGCTTCTTCCGGGGAGATTGAGCAGTTCTTC. The chain recombines TRBV5-1 with TRBJ2-1, with a tentative D call TRBD2 (5 bases). The germline CDR1 and CDR2 sequences are SGHRS and YFSETQ. The CDR3 runs to 11 residues.